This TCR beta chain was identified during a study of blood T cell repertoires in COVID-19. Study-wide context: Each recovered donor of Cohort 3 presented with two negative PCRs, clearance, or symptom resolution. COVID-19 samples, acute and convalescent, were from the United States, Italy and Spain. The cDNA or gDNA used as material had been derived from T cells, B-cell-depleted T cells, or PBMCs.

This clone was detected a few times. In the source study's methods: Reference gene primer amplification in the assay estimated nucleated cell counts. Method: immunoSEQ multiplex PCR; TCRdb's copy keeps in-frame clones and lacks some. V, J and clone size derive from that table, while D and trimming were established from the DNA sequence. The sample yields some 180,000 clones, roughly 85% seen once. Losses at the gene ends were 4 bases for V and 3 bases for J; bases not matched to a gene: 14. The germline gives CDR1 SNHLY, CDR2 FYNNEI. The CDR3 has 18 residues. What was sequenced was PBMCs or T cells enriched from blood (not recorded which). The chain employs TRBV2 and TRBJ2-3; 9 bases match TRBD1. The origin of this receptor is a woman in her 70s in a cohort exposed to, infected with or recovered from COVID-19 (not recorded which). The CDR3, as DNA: TGTGCCAGCAGTGGGGGCCGGCTAACGGGACAGGGTACAGATACGCAGTATTTT. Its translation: CASSGGRLTGQGTDTQYF.